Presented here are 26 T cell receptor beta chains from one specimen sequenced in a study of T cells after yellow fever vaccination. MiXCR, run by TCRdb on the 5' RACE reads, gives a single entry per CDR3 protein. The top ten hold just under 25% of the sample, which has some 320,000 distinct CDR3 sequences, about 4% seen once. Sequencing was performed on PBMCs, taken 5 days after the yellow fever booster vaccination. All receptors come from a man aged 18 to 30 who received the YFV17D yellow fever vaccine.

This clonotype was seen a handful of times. The CDR3 region is CASSQGAAGGPPKNIQYF. In DNA form, the CDR3 reads TGCGCCAGCAGCCAAGGAGCGGCGGGGGGGCCGCCCAAAAACATTCAGTACTTC. The rearrangement links TRBV4-1 to TRBJ2-4, with TRBD2 matching over 9 bases. With V trimmed by 1 base and J by 2 bases, 9 bases remained unmatched. The CDR3 sequence is 18 residues long. Germline values: CDR1 MGHRA, CDR2 YSYEKL.

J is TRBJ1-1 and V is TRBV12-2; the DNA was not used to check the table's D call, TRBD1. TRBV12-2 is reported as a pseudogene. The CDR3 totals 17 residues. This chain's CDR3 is CASRLVRGESMNTEAFF. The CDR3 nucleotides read TGTGCAAGTCGCTTAGTAAGGGGCGAAAGCATGAACACTGAAGCTTTCTTT.

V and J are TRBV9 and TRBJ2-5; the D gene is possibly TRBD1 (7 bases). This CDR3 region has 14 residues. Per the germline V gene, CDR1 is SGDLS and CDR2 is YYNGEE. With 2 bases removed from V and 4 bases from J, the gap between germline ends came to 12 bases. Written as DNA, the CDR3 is TGTGCCAGCAGCGTTAGTCAGGGGGGAGAGACCCAGTACTTC. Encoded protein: CASSVSQGGETQYF.

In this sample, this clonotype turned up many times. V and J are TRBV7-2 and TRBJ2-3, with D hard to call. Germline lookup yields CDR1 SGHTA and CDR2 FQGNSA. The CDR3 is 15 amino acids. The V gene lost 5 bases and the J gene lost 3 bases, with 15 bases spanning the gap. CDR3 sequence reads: CASSPGYPDTDTQYF. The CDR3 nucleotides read TGTGCCAGCAGCCCTGGGTACCCAGATACAGATACGCAGTATTTT.

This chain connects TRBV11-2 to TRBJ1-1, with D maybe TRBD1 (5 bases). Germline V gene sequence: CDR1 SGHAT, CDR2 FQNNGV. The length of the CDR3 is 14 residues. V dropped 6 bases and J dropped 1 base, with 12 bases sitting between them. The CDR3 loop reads CASRRPGQNTEAFF. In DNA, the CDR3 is TGTGCCAGCAGACGCCCCGGACAGAACACTGAAGCTTTCTTT.

CDR3 sequence reads: CASSSPGGGYGYTF. The CDR3 DNA sequence: TGTGCCAGCAGCTCCCCGGGTGGGGGTTATGGCTACACCTTC. V usage is TRBV9 and J usage is TRBJ1-2; a weak D match, TRBD1 (5 bases). V lost 4 bases and J 5 bases, leaving 15 bases between the germline ends. Germline V gives CDR1 SGDLS, CDR2 YYNGEE. The CDR3 sequence is 14 residues long. The entire variable domain, with the rest obtained from reference TRBV9 and TRBJ1-2, is as follows: DSGVTQTPKHLITATGQRVTLRCSPRSGDLSVYWYQQSLDQGLQFLIQYYNGEERAKGNILERFSAQQFPDLHSELNLSSLELGDSALYFCASSSPGGGYGYTFGSGTRLTVV.

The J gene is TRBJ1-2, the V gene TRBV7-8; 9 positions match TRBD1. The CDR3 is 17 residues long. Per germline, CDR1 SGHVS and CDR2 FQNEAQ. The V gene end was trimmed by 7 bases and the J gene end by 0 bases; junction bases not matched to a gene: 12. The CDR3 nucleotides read TGTGCCAGCACTACCCGAGACAGGGGGGAAGCTAACTATGGCTACACCTTC. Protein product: CASTTRDRGEANYGYTF.

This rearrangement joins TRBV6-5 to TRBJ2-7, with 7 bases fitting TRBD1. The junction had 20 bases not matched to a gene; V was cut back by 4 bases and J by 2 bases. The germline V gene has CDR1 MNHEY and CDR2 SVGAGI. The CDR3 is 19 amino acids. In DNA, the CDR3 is TGTGCCAGCAGTTCCAAGACAGGGTTTAAACTTTTGGGCGCCTACGAGCAGTACTTC. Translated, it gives CASSSKTGFKLLGAYEQYF.

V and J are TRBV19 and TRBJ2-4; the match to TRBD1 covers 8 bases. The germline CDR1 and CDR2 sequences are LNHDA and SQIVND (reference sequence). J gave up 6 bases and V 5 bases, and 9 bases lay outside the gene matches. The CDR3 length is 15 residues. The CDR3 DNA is TGTGCCAGTAGTGGTAACGGACAGGGTACAAACATTCAGTACTTC. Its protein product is CASSGNGQGTNIQYF.

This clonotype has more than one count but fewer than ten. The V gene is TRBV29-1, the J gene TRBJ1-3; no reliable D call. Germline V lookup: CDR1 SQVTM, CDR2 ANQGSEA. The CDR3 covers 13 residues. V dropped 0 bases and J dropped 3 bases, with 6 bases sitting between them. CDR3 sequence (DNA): TGCAGCGTTGAAGAGTTGGGTGGAAACACCATATATTTT. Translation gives CSVEELGGNTIYF.

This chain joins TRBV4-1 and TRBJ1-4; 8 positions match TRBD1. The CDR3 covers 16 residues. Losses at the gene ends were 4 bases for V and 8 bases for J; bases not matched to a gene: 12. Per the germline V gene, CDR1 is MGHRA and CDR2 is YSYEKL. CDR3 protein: CASSPKAGQGAEKLFF. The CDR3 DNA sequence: TGCGCCAGCAGCCCGAAAGCCGGGCAGGGGGCGGAAAAACTGTTTTTT.

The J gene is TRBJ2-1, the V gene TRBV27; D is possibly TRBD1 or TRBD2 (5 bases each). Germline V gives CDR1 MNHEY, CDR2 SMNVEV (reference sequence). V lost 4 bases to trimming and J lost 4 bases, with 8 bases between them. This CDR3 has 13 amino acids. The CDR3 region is CASSWDAYNEQFF. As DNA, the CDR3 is TGTGCCAGCAGTTGGGACGCTTACAATGAGCAGTTCTTC.

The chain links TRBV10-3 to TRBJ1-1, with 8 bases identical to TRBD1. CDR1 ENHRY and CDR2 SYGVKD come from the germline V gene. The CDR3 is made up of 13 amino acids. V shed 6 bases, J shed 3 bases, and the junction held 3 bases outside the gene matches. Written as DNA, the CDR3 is TGTGCCATCAGGGAGACAGGGGACACTGAAGCTTTCTTT. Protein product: CAIRETGDTEAFF.

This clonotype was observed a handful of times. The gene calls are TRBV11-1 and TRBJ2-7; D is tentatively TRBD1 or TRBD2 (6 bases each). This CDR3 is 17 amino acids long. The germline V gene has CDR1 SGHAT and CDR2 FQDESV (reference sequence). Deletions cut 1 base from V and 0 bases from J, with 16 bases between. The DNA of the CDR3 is TGTGCCAGCAGCTTAGGTCAACGGGGGCAAGCCTCCTACGAGCAGTACTTC. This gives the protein CASSLGQRGQASYEQYF.

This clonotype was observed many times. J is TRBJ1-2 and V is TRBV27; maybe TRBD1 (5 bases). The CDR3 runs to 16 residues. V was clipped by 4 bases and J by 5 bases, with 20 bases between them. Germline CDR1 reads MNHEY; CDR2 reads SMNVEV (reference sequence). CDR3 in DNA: TGTGCCAGCAGTTCTGCTCCGGGACCGTTGAGATATGGCTACACCTTC. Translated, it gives CASSSAPGPLRYGYTF.

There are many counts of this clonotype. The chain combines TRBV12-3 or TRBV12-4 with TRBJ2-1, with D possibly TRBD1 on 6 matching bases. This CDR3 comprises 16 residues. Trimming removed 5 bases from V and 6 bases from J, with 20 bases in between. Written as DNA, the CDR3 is TGTGCCAGCAGTATGACAGGTGAACAGGGAGTCAATGAGCAGTTCTTC. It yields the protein CASSMTGEQGVNEQFF.

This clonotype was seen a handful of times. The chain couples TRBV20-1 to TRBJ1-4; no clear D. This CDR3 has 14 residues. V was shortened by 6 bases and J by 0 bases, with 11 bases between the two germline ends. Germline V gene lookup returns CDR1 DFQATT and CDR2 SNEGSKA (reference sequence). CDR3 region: CSANTPATNEKLFF. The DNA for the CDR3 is TGCAGTGCCAACACCCCTGCAACTAATGAAAAACTGTTTTTT.

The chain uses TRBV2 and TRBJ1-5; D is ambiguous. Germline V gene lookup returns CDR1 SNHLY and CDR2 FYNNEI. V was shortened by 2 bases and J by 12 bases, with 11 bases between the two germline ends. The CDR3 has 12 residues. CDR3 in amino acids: CASSEQIPVQHF. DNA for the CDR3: TGTGCCAGCAGTGAACAGATACCGGTCCAGCATTTT.

Here the CDR3 reads CASSLTGTGHNEQFF. The CDR3 region has the DNA TGTGCCAGCAGCTTAACCGGGACAGGCCACAATGAGCAGTTCTTC. The chain uses TRBV7-2 and TRBJ2-1, with 8 bases aligning to TRBD1. Trimming took 2 bases from V and 5 from J; bases not matched to a gene: 5. This CDR3 spans 15 amino acids. Per the germline V gene, CDR1 is SGHTA and CDR2 is FQGNSA.

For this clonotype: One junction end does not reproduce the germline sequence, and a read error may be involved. As DNA, the CDR3 is TGTGCCATCAGTGAGTCCGACAGGCGTACAGCCTTC. It is translated as CAISESDRRTAF. The J gene is TRBJ2-7, the V gene TRBV10-3, with a possible D match to TRBD1 (6 bases). The V gene's germline CDR1 is ENHRY and CDR2 SYGVKD. The CDR3 length is 12 residues.

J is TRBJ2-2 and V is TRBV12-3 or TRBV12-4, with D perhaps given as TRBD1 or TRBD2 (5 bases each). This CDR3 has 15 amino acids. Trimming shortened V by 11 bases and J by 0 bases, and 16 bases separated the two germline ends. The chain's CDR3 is CAASGWGTNTGELFF. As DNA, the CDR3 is TGTGCCGCCTCTGGATGGGGGACGAACACCGGGGAGCTGTTTTTT.

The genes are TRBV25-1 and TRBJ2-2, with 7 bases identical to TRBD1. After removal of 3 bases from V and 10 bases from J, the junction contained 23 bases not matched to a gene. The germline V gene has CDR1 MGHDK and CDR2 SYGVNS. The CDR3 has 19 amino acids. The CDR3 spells CASSEDRLFSVVGPAELFF. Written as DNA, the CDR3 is TGTGCCAGCAGTGAGGACAGGTTATTTTCCGTAGTCGGTCCCGCGGAGCTGTTTTTT. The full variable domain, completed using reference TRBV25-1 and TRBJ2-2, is EADIYQTPRYLVIGTGKKITLECSQTMGHDKMYWYQQDPGMELHLIHYSYGVNSTEKGDLSSESTVSRIRTEHFPLTLESARPSHTSQYLCASSEDRLFSVVGPAELFFGEGSRLTVL.

The CDR3: CASSTLNRRREAFF. The CDR3 DNA reads TGTGCCAGCAGCACCTTAAACAGGAGACGTGAAGCTTTCTTT. V gene TRBV9 combines with J gene TRBJ1-1; D perhaps matches TRBD1 (5 bases). Germline V gives CDR1 SGDLS, CDR2 YYNGEE. V was shortened by 4 bases and J by 7 bases, with 17 bases between the two germline ends. The CDR3 runs to 14 residues.

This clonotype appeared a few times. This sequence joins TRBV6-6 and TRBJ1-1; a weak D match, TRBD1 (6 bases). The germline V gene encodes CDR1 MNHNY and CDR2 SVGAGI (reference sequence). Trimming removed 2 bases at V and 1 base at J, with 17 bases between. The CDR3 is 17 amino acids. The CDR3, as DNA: TGTGCCAGCAGTTACAGGGGGGGAAGCAGGGGGAACACTGAAGCTTTCTTT. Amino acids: CASSYRGGSRGNTEAFF.

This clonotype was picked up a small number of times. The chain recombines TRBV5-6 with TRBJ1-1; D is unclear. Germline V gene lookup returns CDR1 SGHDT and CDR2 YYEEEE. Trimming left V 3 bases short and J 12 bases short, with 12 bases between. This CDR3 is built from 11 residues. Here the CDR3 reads CASSSYARTFF. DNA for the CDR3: TGTGCCAGCAGCTCCTATGCGCGCACTTTCTTT.

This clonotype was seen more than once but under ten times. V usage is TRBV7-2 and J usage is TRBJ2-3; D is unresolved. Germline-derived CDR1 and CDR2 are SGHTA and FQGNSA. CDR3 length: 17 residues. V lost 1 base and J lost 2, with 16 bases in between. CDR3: CASSLVGASIFTDTQYF. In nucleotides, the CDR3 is TGTGCCAGCAGCTTAGTAGGAGCGAGTATCTTCACAGATACGCAGTATTTT.